This T cell receptor (beta chain) was sequenced in a study of cytomegalovirus exposure and HLA in healthy donors. Whole-study results and caveats: Later on, an analysis showed TCR association rates differing by HLA locus, with DRB1 the most and HLA-C the fewest.

Points on this clone: What it binds is not known.

PCR employed 60 Vbeta and 13 Jbeta primers. TCRdb's copy holds only in-frame clones and misses some; the assay was immunoSEQ multiplex PCR. Among 150,000 to 200,000 clones listed, 55% to 65% were seen once. The ends were cut back, 7 bases at V and 0 bases at J, with 13 bases in the middle. Germline V CDR1 and CDR2: LNHDA, SQIVND (reference sequence). The CDR3 has 16 residues. The clonotype originates from a man aged 35 to 55 in good health and CMV-seronegative. The gene calls are TRBV19 and TRBJ1-6; D unclear. Sample: PBMCs. The CDR3 region has the DNA TGTGCCAGTAACCGCCTGGGGAGCTCCTATAATTCACCCCTCCACTTT. Amino acid sequence: CASNRLGSSYNSPLHF.